The clone carrying this T cell receptor beta chain was detected once. The record originates from a study of blood T cell repertoires in COVID-19. Study at large: There were acute and convalescent COVID-19 samples, and they came from the United States, Italy and Spain. T cells, B-cell-depleted T cells, or PBMCs provided the cDNA or gDNA that served as material.

Germline V gene data show CDR1 as MNHEY and CDR2 as SVGEGT. The CDR3 is 12 amino acids. V was shortened by 5 bases and J by 4 bases, with 6 bases between the two germline ends. Source study methods: Counts of nucleated cells, estimated from reference gene primer amplification, were obtained. Sequencing was performed with immunoSEQ multiplex PCR; in TCRdb, only in-frame clones are kept and a portion is missing. For V, J and clone size, that table is used; D and trimming come from the DNA. In the table there are around 60,000 clones, 77% of which are singletons. The chain carries TRBV6-2 or TRBV6-3 and TRBJ2-4; D remains ambiguous. Sequencing was performed on peripheral blood. The sequence was obtained from a human donor in a cohort sampled during active COVID-19. The CDR3 region has the DNA TGTGCCAGCAGTAAACAGAAAAACATTCAGTACTTC. Amino acids: CASSKQKNIQYF.